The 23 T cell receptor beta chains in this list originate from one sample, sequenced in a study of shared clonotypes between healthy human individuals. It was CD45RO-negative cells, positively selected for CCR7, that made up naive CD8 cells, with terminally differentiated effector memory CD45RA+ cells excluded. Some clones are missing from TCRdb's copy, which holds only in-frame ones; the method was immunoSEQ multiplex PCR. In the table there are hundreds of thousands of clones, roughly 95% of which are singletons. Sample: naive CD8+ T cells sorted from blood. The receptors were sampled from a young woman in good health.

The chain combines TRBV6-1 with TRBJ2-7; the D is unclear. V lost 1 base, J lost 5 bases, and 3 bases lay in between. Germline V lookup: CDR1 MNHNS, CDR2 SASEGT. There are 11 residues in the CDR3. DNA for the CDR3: TGTGCCAGCAGTGAAGATCACGAGCAGTACTTC. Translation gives CASSEDHEQYF.

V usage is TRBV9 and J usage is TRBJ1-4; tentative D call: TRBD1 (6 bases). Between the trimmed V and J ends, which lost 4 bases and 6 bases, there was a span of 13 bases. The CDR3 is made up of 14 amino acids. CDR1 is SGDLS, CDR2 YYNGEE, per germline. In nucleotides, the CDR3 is TGTGCCAGCAGCAACCGGGACACAGATGAAAAACTGTTTTTT. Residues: CASSNRDTDEKLFF.

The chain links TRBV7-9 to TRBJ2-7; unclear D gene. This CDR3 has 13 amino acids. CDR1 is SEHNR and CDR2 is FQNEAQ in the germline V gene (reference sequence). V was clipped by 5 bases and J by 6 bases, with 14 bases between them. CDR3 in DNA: TGTGCCAGCAGCCCTCGGACCCGTCCCGAGCAGTACTTC. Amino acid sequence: CASSPRTRPEQYF.

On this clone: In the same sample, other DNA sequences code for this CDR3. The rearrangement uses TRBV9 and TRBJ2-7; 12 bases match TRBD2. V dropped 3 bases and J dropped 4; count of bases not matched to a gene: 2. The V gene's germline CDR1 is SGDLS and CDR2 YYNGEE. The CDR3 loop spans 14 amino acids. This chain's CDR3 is CASSAGLAGYEQYF. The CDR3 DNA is TGTGCCAGCAGCGCGGGACTAGCGGGTTACGAGCAGTACTTC.

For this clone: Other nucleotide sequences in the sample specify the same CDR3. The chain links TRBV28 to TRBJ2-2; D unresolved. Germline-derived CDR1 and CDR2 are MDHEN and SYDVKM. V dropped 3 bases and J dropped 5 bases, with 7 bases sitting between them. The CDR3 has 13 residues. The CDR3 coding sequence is TGTGCCAGCAGTTTCAGGTTGACCGGGGAGCTGTTTTTT. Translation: CASSFRLTGELFF.

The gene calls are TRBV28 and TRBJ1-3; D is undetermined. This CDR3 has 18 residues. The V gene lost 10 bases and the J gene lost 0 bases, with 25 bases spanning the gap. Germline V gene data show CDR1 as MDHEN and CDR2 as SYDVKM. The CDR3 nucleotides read TGTGCCACCCGGTCCGGTTTCCTCCGACCTAACTCTGGAAACACCATATATTTT. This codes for CATRSGFLRPNSGNTIYF.

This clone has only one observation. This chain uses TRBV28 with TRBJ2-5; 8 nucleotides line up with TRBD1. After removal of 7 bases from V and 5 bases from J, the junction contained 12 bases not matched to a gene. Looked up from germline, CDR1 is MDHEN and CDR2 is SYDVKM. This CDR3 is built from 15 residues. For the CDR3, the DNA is TGTGCCAGCACCCCTCAACAGGGGGGCTGGGAGACCCAGTACTTC. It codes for CASTPQQGGWETQYF.

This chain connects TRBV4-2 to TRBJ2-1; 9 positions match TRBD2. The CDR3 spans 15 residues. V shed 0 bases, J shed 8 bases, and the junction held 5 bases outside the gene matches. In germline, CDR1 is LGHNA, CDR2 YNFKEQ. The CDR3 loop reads CASSQEGTSLDEQFF. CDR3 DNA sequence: TGTGCCAGCAGCCAAGAGGGGACTAGCCTCGATGAGCAGTTCTTC.

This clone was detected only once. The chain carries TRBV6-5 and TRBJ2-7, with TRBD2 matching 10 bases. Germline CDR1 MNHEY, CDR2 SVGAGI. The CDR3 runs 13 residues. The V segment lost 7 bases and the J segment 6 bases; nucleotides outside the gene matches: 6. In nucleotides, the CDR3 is TGTGCCAGCATGGGGGTAGCGGGAGGCGAGCAGTACTTC. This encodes CASMGVAGGEQYF.

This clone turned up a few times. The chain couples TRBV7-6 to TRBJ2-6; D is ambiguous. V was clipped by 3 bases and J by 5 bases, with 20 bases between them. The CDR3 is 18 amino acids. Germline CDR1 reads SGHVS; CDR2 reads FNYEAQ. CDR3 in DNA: TGTGCCAGCAGCTTTAGTATTGACTCACAAAGTCGGGCCAACGTCCTGACTTTC. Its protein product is CASSFSIDSQSRANVLTF.

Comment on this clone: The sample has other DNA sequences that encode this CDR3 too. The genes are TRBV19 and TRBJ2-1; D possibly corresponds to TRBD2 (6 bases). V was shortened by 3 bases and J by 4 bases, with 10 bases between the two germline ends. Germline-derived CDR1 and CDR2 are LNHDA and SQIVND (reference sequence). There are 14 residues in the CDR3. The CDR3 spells CASSIREWYNEQFF. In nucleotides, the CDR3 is TGTGCCAGTAGTATTCGGGAGTGGTACAATGAGCAGTTCTTC.

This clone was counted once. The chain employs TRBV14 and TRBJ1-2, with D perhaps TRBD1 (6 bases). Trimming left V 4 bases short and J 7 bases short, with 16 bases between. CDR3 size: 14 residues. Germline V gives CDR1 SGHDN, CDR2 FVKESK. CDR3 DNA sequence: TGTGCCAGCAGCCCAGTCCACAGGGTGGGTGGCTACACCTTC. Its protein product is CASSPVHRVGGYTF.

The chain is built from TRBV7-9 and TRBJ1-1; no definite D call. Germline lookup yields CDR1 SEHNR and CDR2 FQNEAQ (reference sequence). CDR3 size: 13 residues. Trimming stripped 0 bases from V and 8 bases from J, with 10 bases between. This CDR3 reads CASSLAGKWEAFF. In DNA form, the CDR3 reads TGTGCCAGCAGCTTAGCAGGGAAGTGGGAAGCTTTCTTT.

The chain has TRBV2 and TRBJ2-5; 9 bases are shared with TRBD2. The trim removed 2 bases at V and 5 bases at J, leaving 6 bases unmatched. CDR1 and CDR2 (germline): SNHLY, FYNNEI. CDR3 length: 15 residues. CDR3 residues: CASSEIAGAGETQYF. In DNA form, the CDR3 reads TGTGCCAGCAGTGAAATAGCGGGAGCTGGGGAGACCCAGTACTTC.

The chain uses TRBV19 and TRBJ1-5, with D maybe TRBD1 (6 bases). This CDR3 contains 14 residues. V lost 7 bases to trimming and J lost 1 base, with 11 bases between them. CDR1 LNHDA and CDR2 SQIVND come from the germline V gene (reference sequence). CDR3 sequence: CASTLGGSNQPQHF. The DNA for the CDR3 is TGTGCCAGTACCCTAGGGGGGAGCAATCAGCCCCAGCATTTT.

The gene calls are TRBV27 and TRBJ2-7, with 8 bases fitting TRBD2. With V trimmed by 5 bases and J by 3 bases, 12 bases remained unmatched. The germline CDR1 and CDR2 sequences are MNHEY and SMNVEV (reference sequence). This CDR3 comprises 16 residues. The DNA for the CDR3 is TGTGCCAGCAGTCCCTCCTCGGGACTAGTAAACTACGAGCAGTACTTC. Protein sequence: CASSPSSGLVNYEQYF.

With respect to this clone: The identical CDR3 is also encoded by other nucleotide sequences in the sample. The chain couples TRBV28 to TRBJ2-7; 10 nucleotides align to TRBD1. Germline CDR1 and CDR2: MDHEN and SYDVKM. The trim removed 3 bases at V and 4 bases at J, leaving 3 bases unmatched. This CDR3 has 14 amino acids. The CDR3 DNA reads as TGTGCCAGCAGTTTGACAGGGGGCCCTTACGAGCAGTACTTC. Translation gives CASSLTGGPYEQYF. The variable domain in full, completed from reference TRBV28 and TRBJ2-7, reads DVKVTQSSRYLVKRTGEKVFLECVQDMDHENMFWYRQDPGLGLRLIYFSYDVKMKEKGDIPEGYSVSREKKERFSLILESASTNQTSMYLCASSLTGGPYEQYFGPGTRLTVT.

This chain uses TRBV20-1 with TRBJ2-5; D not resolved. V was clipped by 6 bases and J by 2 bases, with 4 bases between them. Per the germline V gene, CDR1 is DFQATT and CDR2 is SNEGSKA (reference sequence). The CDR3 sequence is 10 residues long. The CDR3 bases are TGCAGTGCGGATCAAGAGACCCAGTACTTC. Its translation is CSADQETQYF.

The CDR3 loop is CASSETGPQYF. CDR3 sequence (DNA): TGTGCCAGCAGTGAGACAGGGCCTCAGTACTTC. The chain joins TRBV6-1 to TRBJ2-4, with 7 bases identical to TRBD1. The germline CDR1 and CDR2 sequences are MNHNS and SASEGT. J gave up 12 bases and V 3 bases, and 2 bases lay outside the gene matches. The CDR3 consists of 11 residues.

The CDR3, as DNA: TGTGCCAGCAGCCCAAGGGGCGGGAGCGGCTACAATGAGCAGTTCTTC. Its protein product is CASSPRGGSGYNEQFF. This chain links TRBV7-9 with TRBJ2-1; 7 positions match TRBD2. With 5 bases clipped from V and 3 bases from J, the junction kept 10 bases outside the gene matches. Looked up from germline, CDR1 is SEHNR and CDR2 is FQNEAQ (reference sequence). The CDR3 is 16 residues long.

CDR3 residues: CAWSVLGITYEQYF. The CDR3 nucleotides are TGTGCCTGGAGTGTACTCGGGATTACCTACGAGCAGTACTTC. The chain links TRBV30 to TRBJ2-7, with D perhaps TRBD2 (5 bases). The germline gives CDR1 GTSNPN, CDR2 SVGIG (reference sequence). The CDR3 contains 14 residues. V was shortened by 0 bases and J by 2 bases, with 11 bases between the two germline ends.

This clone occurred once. The CDR3 protein is CASSQDGAGVGGANVLTF. In DNA, the CDR3 is TGTGCCAGCAGCCAAGACGGAGCGGGAGTGGGCGGGGCCAACGTCCTGACTTTC. The chain employs TRBV4-2 and TRBJ2-6, with TRBD2 matching 8 bases. Germline V gene data show CDR1 as LGHNA and CDR2 as YNFKEQ. The CDR3 sequence is 18 residues long. V shed 0 bases, J shed 4 bases, and the junction held 8 bases outside the gene matches.

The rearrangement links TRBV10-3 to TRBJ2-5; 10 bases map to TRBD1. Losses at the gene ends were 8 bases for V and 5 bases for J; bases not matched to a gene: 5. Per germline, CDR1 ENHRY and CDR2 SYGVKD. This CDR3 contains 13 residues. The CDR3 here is CAIRQGAEETQYF. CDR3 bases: TGTGCCATCCGACAGGGGGCGGAGGAGACCCAGTACTTC.